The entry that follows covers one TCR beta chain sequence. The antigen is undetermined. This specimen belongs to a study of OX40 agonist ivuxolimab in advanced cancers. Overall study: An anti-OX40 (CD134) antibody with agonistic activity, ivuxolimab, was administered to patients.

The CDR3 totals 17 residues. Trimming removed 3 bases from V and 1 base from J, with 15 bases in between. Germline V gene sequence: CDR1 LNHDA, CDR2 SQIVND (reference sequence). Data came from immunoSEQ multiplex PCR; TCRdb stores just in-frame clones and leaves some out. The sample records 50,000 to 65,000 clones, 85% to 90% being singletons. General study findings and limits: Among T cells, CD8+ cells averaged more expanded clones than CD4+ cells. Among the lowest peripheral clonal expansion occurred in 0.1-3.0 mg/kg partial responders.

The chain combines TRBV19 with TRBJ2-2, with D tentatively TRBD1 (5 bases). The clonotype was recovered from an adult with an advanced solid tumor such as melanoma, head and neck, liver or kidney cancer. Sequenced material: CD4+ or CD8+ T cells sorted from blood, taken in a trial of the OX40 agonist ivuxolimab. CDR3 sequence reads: CASSIPRVYENTGELFF. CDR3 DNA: TGTGCCAGTAGTATTCCCAGGGTGTACGAGAACACCGGGGAGCTGTTTTTT.